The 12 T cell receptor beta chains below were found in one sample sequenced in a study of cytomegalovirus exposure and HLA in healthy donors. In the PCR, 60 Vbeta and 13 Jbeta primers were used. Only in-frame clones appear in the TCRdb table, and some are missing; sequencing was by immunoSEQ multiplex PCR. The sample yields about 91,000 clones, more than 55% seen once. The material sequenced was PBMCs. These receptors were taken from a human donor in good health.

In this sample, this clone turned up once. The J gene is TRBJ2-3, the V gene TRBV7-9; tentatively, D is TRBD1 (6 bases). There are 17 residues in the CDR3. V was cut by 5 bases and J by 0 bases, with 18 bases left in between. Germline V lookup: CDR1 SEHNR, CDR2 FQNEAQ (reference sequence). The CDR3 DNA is TGTGCCAGCAGCCCCACAGGGTCATGGCTCAGCACAGATACGCAGTATTTT. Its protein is CASSPTGSWLSTDTQYF. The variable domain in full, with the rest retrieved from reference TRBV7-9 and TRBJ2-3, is DTGVSQNPRHKITKRGQNVTFRCDPISEHNRLYWYRQTLGQGPEFLTYFQNEAQLEKSRLLSDRFSAERPKGSFSTLEIQRTEQGDSAMYLCASSPTGSWLSTDTQYFGPGTRLTVL.

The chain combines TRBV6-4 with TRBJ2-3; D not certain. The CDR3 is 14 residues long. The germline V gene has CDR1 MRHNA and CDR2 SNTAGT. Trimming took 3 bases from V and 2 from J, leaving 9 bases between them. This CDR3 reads CASSEGRFTDTQYF. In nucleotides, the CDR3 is TGTGCCAGCAGTGAGGGCCGCTTCACAGATACGCAGTATTTT.

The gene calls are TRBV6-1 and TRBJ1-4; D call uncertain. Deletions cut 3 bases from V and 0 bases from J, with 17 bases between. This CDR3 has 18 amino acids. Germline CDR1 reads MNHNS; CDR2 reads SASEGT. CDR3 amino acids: CASSDWQLYLATNEKLFF. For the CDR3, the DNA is TGTGCCAGCAGTGATTGGCAGTTGTACCTTGCAACTAATGAAAAACTGTTTTTT.

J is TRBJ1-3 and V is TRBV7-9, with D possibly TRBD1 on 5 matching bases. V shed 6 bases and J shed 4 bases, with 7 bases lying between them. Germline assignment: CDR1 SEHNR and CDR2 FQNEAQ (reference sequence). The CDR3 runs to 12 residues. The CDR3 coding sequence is TGTGCCAGCAGTCGACAGGGAAACACCATATATTTT. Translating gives CASSRQGNTIYF.

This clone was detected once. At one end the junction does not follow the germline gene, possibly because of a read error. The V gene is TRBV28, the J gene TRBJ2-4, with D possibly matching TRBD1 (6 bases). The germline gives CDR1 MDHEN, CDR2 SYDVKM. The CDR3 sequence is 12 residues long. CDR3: CASSTGTTHSNF. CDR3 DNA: TGTGCCAGCAGTACCGGGACAACACATAGTAACTTC.

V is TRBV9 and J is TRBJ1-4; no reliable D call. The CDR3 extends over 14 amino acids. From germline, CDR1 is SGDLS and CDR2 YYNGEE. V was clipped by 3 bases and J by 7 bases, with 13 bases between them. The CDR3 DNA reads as TGTGCCAGCAGCGCCCGAGGGCAGAGTGAAAAACTGTTTTTT. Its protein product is CASSARGQSEKLFF.

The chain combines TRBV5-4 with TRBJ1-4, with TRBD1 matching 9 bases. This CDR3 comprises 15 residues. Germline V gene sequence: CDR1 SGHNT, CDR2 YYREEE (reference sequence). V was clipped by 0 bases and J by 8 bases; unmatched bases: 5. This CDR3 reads CASSLGTGEEEKLFF. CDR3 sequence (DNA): TGTGCCAGCAGCTTGGGGACAGGGGAGGAAGAAAAACTGTTTTTT.

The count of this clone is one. The CDR3 sequence is CASSLATDGYTF. CDR3 in DNA: TGTGCCAGCAGCTTAGCGACAGATGGCTACACCTTC. V and J are TRBV7-8 and TRBJ1-2; TRBD1 is a possible D gene (5 bases). The CDR3 is made up of 12 amino acids. Germline V gene sequence: CDR1 SGHVS, CDR2 FQNEAQ. V was clipped by 0 bases and J by 6 bases, with 5 bases between them.

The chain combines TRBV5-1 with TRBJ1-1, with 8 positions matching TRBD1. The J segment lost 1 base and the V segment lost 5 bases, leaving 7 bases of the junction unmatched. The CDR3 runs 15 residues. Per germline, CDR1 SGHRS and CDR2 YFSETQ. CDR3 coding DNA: TGCGCCAGCAGTTTTACCGGGACAGGGAACACTGAAGCTTTCTTT. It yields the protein CASSFTGTGNTEAFF.

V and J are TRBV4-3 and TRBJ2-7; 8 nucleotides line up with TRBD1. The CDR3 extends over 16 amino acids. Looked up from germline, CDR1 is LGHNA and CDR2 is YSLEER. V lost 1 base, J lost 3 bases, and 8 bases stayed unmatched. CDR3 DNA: TGCGCCAGCAGCCAAGCATTGACAGGGGCTGGCTACGAGCAGTACTTC. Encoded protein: CASSQALTGAGYEQYF.

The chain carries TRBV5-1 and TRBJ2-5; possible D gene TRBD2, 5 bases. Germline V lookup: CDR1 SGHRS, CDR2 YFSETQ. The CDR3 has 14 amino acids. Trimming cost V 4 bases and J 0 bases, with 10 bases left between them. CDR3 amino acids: CASSPQRNQETQYF. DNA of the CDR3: TGCGCCAGCAGCCCTCAGCGGAACCAAGAGACCCAGTACTTC.

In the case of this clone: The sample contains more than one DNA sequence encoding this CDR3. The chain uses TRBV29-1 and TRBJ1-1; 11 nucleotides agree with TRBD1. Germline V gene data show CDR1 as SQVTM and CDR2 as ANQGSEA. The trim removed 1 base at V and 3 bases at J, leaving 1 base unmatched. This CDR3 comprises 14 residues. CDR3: CSVEVGQGDTEAFF. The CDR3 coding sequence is TGCAGCGTTGAAGTGGGACAGGGGGACACTGAAGCTTTCTTT.